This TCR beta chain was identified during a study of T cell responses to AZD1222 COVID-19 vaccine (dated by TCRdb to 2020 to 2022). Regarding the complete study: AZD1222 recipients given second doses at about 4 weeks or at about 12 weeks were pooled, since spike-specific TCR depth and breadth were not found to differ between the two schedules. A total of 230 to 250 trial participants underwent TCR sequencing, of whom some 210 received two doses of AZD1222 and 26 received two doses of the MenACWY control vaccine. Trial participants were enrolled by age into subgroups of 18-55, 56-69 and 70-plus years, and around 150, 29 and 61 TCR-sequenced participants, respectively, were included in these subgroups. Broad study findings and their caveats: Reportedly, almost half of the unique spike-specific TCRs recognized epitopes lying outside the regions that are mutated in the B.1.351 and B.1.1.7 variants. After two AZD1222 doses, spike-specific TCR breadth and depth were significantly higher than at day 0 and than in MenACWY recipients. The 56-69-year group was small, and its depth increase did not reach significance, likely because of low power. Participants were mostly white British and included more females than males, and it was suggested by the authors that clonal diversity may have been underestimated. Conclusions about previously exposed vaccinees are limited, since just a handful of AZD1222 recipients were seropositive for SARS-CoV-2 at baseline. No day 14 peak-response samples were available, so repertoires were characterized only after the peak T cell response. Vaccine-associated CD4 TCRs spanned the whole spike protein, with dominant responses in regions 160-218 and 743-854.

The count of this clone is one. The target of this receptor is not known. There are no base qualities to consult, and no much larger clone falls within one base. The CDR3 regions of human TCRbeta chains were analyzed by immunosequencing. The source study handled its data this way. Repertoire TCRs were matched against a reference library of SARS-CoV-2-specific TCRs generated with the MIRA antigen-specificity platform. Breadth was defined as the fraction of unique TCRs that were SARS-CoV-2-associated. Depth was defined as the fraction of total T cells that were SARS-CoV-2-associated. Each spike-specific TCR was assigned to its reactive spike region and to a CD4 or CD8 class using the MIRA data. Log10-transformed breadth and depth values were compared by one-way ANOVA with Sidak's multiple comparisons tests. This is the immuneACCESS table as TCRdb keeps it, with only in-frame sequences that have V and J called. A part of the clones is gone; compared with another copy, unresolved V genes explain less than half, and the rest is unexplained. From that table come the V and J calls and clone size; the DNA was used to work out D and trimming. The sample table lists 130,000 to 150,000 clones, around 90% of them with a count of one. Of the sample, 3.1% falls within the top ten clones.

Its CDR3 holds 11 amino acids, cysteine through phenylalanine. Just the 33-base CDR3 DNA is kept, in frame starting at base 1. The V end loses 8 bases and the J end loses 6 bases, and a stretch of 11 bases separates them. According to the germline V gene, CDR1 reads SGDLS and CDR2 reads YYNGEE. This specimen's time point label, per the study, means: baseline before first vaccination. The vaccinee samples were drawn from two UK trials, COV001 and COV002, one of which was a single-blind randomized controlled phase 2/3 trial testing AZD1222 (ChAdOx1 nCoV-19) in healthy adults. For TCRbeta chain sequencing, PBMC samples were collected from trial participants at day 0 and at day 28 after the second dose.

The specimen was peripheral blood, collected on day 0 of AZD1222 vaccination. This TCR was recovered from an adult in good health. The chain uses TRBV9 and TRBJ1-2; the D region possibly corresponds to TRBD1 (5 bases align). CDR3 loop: CARFQGDGYTF. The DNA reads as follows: TGTGCCAGGTTTCAGGGAGATGGCTACACCTTC.